What follows are 22 T cell receptor beta chains derived from one specimen sequenced in a study of CD8 T cells in ankylosing spondylitis (TCRdb year 2017). Their specific antigens are unknown. Summary of the overall study and its limitations: Blood from ankylosing spondylitis patients appeared to be characterized by a TCR beta motif made up of under ten highly homologous amino acid variants.

The library was prepared using 5' RACE. This sample was sequenced with an Illumina HiSeq 2500. TCRdb reanalyzed the raw reads on its own, using fastp at Q25 for trimming and MiXCR for clone calling, and kept in-frame beta chains. One record per CDR3 amino acid sequence lists the most common genes and DNA. Present in this sample are under 550,000 distinct CDR3 sequences, 25% to 30% of which were seen just once. About 1% of the sample lies in the top ten. Sequencing used blood, either unsorted or a sorted T cell fraction (not recorded which). The receptors were sampled from a male donor with ankylosing spondylitis.

This chain links TRBV5-4 with TRBJ2-1; 12 bases map to TRBD2. Germline CDR1 reads SGHNT; CDR2 reads YYREEE (reference sequence). The CDR3 totals 20 residues. V lost 0 bases to trimming and J lost 3 bases; unmatched junction nucleotides: 13. CDR3 sequence (DNA): TGTGCCAGCAGCTTGGTGGCTAGCGGGAGGGGACGGTTTCGCTACAATGAGCAGTTCTTC. Protein sequence: CASSLVASGRGRFRYNEQFF.

This clonotype was detected only a few times. The chain is built from TRBV18 and TRBJ2-1; D unclear. V lost 6 bases, J lost 6 bases, and 15 bases lay in between. The CDR3 is 14 residues long. Germline-derived CDR1 and CDR2 are KGHSH and LQKENI. The CDR3 DNA reads as TGTGCCAGCTCGACTCGAACTGGAACCAATGAGCAGTTCTTC. Protein product: CASSTRTGTNEQFF.

The chain links TRBV27 to TRBJ2-1; the D gene could be TRBD1 or TRBD2 (5 bases each). Germline CDR1 and CDR2: MNHEY and SMNVEV (reference sequence). This CDR3 is 14 amino acids long. Trimming cost V 6 bases and J 9 bases, with 18 bases left between them. The CDR3 loop reads CASSRDAPQAEQFF. In DNA form, the CDR3 reads TGTGCCAGCAGCCGGGACGCGCCTCAGGCTGAGCAGTTCTTC.

There are a few counts of this clonotype. The chain employs TRBV5-5 and TRBJ1-1; no reliable D call. The CDR3 loop spans 14 amino acids. V shed 1 base and J shed 0 bases, with 7 bases lying between them. Germline-derived CDR1 and CDR2 are SGHKS and YYEKEE (reference sequence). CDR3 coding DNA: TGTGCCAGCAGCTTGAGGGAAGTGAACACTGAAGCTTTCTTT. Protein product: CASSLREVNTEAFF.

The CDR3 DNA sequence: TGTGCCACCAGTGATCCCGGGGGGGCTACCAATGAGCAGTTCTTC. Translation: CATSDPGGATNEQFF. The rearrangement links TRBV24-1 to TRBJ2-1, with 8 positions matching TRBD2. The CDR3 loop spans 15 amino acids. Germline lookup yields CDR1 KGHDR and CDR2 SFDVKD. J gave up 6 bases and V 3 bases, and 6 bases lay outside the gene matches.

This sequence joins TRBV5-1 and TRBJ2-1; 8 positions agree with TRBD1. The J segment lost 4 bases and the V segment lost 3 bases, leaving 9 bases of the junction unmatched. CDR3 length equals 16 residues. The germline CDR1 and CDR2 sequences are SGHRS and YFSETQ. The DNA for the CDR3 is TGCGCCAGCAGCTCACAACCCGGGACAGGATACAATGAGCAGTTCTTC. This encodes CASSSQPGTGYNEQFF.

This clonotype was detected a few times. The V gene is TRBV6-5, the J gene TRBJ2-5; D unclear. Germline V gene sequence: CDR1 MNHEY, CDR2 SVGAGI. This CDR3 is built from 14 residues. Trimming stripped 0 bases from V and 6 bases from J, with 11 bases between. This CDR3 reads CASSYSNSLQTQYF. CDR3 nucleotide sequence: TGTGCCAGCAGTTACTCGAATTCTTTGCAGACCCAGTACTTC.

This clonotype was detected a few times. J is TRBJ1-1 and V is TRBV5-5, with TRBD1 as a possible D gene (6 bases). Trimming took off 4 bases at V and 1 base at J, with 14 bases between the two ends. CDR1 is SGHKS, CDR2 YYEKEE, per germline (reference sequence). CDR3 length: 15 amino acids. The CDR3 reads CASSPGGPGNTEAFF. The DNA of the CDR3 is TGTGCCAGCAGCCCCGGGGGCCCCGGGAACACTGAAGCTTTCTTT.

This rearrangement joins TRBV2 to TRBJ2-3; D gene unclear. The CDR3 has 15 residues. Trimming shortened V by 2 bases and J by 1 base, and 10 bases separated the two germline ends. The germline gives CDR1 SNHLY, CDR2 FYNNEI. The CDR3 DNA reads as TGTGCCAGCAGTGAAATGGGGTACGGCACAGATACGCAGTATTTT. Its protein is CASSEMGYGTDTQYF.

The chain is built from TRBV20-1 and TRBJ1-6; D remains ambiguous. Looked up from germline, CDR1 is DFQATT and CDR2 is SNEGSKA (reference sequence). This CDR3 comprises 12 residues. The V gene lost 1 base and the J gene lost 8 bases, with 6 bases spanning the gap. CDR3 protein: CSARGPDSPLHF. In nucleotides, the CDR3 is TGCAGTGCTAGAGGACCGGATTCACCCCTCCACTTT.

This clonotype was picked up one time. The J gene is TRBJ2-4, the V gene TRBV3-1; tentatively, D is TRBD2 (7 bases). Deletions cut 0 bases from V and 6 bases from J, with 15 bases between. The CDR3 is 16 amino acids. Germline V gene data show CDR1 as LGHDT and CDR2 as YNNKEL (reference sequence). In DNA, the CDR3 is TGTGCCAGCAGCCAAGAAATGGGAGGGGGGAGAAACATTCAGTACTTC. Amino acids: CASSQEMGGGRNIQYF.

The gene calls are TRBV5-6 and TRBJ1-1, with unresolved D. This CDR3 has 13 amino acids. Germline CDR1 is SGHDT and CDR2 is YYEEEE. Trimming stripped 2 bases from V and 1 base from J, with 6 bases between. Here the CDR3 reads CASSFPSNTEAFF. CDR3 nucleotides: TGTGCCAGCAGCTTCCCTTCGAACACTGAAGCTTTCTTT.

V is TRBV6-1 and J is TRBJ1-5, with D maybe TRBD1 (6 bases). V shed 6 bases and J shed 6 bases, with 18 bases lying between them. The V gene's germline CDR1 is MNHNS and CDR2 SASEGT. The CDR3 is made up of 15 amino acids. The CDR3 loop reads CASRAGAGVSQPQHF. The DNA of the CDR3 is TGTGCCAGCAGGGCCGGTGCAGGGGTAAGTCAGCCCCAGCATTTT.

The chain uses TRBV20-1 and TRBJ2-1; 7 positions agree with TRBD2. The length of the CDR3 is 12 residues. V was pared by 1 base and J by 8 bases, with 2 bases of the junction left unmatched. Germline assignment: CDR1 DFQATT and CDR2 SNEGSKA (reference sequence). In nucleotides, the CDR3 is TGCAGTGCTAGAGTTGGGGGGGATGAGCAGTTCTTC. It translates to CSARVGGDEQFF.

The rearrangement links TRBV30 to TRBJ1-1, with TRBD1 as a possible D gene (5 bases). Per the germline V gene, CDR1 is GTSNPN and CDR2 is SVGIG (reference sequence). The CDR3 contains 12 residues. V lost 8 bases to trimming and J lost 1 base, with 11 bases between them. The CDR3 reads CAGGLRNTEAFF. Written as DNA, the CDR3 is TGTGCCGGGGGACTGCGGAACACTGAAGCTTTCTTT.

DNA for the CDR3: TGTGCCACCAGTCCGACTAGCGCCCCATACAATGAGCAGTTCTTC. The encoded protein is CATSPTSAPYNEQFF. The chain employs TRBV24-1 and TRBJ2-1, with 8 bases that match TRBD2. Unmatched junction bases numbered 7, after V lost 6 bases and J lost 4 bases. In germline, CDR1 is KGHDR, CDR2 SFDVKD. The CDR3 is 15 residues long.

The rearrangement uses TRBV7-9 and TRBJ2-5; 11 nucleotides align to TRBD2. Germline assignment: CDR1 SEHNR and CDR2 FQNEAQ (reference sequence). The CDR3 is 16 residues long. V lost 5 bases and J lost 2; bases outside the gene matches: 7. CDR3 amino acids: CASSPTGTSGQETQYF. The CDR3 DNA reads as TGTGCCAGCAGCCCCACCGGGACTAGCGGACAAGAGACCCAGTACTTC. The full variable domain, rest sourced from reference TRBV7-9 and TRBJ2-5, is DTGVSQNPRHKITKRGQNVTFRCDPISEHNRLYWYRQTLGQGPEFLTYFQNEAQLEKSRLLSDRFSAERPKGSFSTLEIQRTEQGDSAMYLCASSPTGTSGQETQYFGPGTRLLVL.

The chain combines TRBV29-1 with TRBJ2-1, with TRBD2 matching over 9 bases. Germline-derived CDR1 and CDR2 are SQVTM and ANQGSEA. The CDR3 is 13 residues long. V shed 3 bases and J 6 bases; nucleotides not matched to a gene: 3. CDR3 loop: CSVEGGRGNEQFF. Here the CDR3 DNA reads TGCAGCGTTGAGGGCGGGAGGGGCAATGAGCAGTTCTTC.

This chain uses TRBV5-1 with TRBJ2-5; D uncertain. Germline V gene sequence: CDR1 SGHRS, CDR2 YFSETQ. This CDR3 region has 13 residues. V was cut by 1 base and J by 0 bases, with 4 bases left in between. CDR3 nucleotides: TGCGCCAGCAGCTTGACTAACCAAGAGACCCAGTACTTC. Its protein is CASSLTNQETQYF.

The chain links TRBV20-1 to TRBJ2-7; D may be TRBD1 or TRBD2 (5 bases each). The germline V gene encodes CDR1 DFQATT and CDR2 SNEGSKA (reference sequence). The CDR3 runs to 13 residues. Trimming stripped 0 bases from V and 7 bases from J, with 13 bases between. The chain's CDR3 is CSARDLGVGEQYV. CDR3 DNA: TGCAGTGCTAGAGATTTGGGGGTAGGAGAGCAGTACGTC.

The V gene is TRBV20-1, the J gene TRBJ2-5, with D perhaps TRBD1 (5 bases). The germline gives CDR1 DFQATT, CDR2 SNEGSKA (reference sequence). The CDR3 is 12 amino acids. With 6 bases removed from V and 7 bases from J, the gap between germline ends came to 15 bases. The CDR3 bases are TGCAGTGCGCTGGACCCTCAGGGGACCCAGTACTTC. Its translation: CSALDPQGTQYF.

V and J are TRBV20-1 and TRBJ2-1, with TRBD2 matching 9 bases. Germline V CDR1 and CDR2: DFQATT, SNEGSKA (reference sequence). J lost 6 bases, V lost 5 bases, and 8 bases had no gene match. The CDR3 is 14 amino acids. The CDR3 DNA sequence: TGCAGTGCTGGGGCGGGAGGGCCGTTCAATGAGCAGTTCTTC. This translates into CSAGAGGPFNEQFF.